A selection of T cell receptor beta chains follows, all from one sample in a study of T-cell reconstitution after alpha-beta-depleted transplantation in children. One entry per CDR3 protein results from TCRdb running MiXCR on the PCR reads. The table has 300,000 to 350,000 distinct CDR3 sequences, around 25% seen once. Sequenced material: PBMCs, mostly from graft donor cells, taken 180 days after TCRalphabeta/CD19-depleted stem cell transplant. These receptors came from a male patient younger than 18 who had a stem cell transplant for acute lymphoblastic leukemia, so the T cells may come from the graft donor. The CDR3 runs from the conserved cysteine through the conserved F or W. D genes are given only for firm matches. Clone size, where shown, is once, few, many, or a class for clones that have expanded.

J | D | V | length | size | DNA | CDR3
TRBJ1-5 | TRBD1 | TRBV6-1 | 15 | once | TGTGCCAGCAGACCGGACAGGGGGAGTAATCAGCCCCAGCATTTT | CASRPDRGSNQPQHF
TRBJ2-1 | NA | TRBV20-1 | 15 | many | TGCAGTGCTAGAGATGGGCGGCTGCGGGCCAATGAGCAGTTCTTC | CSARDGRLRANEQFF
TRBJ1-1 | NA | TRBV5-1 | 16 | NA | TGCGCCAGCAGCTTTGTCCCTCCCCAGGGGAACACTGAAGCTTTCTTT | CASSFVPPQGNTEAFF
TRBJ2-3 | NA | TRBV5-1 | 15 | NA | TGCGCCAGCAGCCCGACAGGCCTTAGCACAGATACGCAGTATTTT | CASSPTGLSTDTQYF
TRBJ2-2 | NA | TRBV5-1 | 14 | many | TGCGCCAGCAGCCCTGAGACGAACACCGGGGAGCTGTTTTTT | CASSPETNTGELFF
TRBJ1-5 | TRBD1 | TRBV5-1 | 16 | few | TGCGCCAGCAGCTTGGGGACAGGGCGTAGCAATCAGCCCCAGCATTTT | CASSLGTGRSNQPQHF
TRBJ2-3 | TRBD2 | TRBV11-3 | 14 | NA | TGTGCCAGCAGCTTAGGGGCTAGCGGGCATACGCAGTATTTT | CASSLGASGHTQYF
TRBJ2-7 | NA | TRBV4-2 | 18 | many | TGTGCCAGCAGCCCTCGGCCCTTGCTCCCGGTCGGGGCCTACGAGCAGTACTTC | CASSPRPLLPVGAYEQYF
TRBJ2-5 | NA | TRBV7-9 | 16 | NA | TGTGCCAGCAGCTTAAGGGGAAGGGGGTACCAAGAGACCCAGTACTTC | CASSLRGRGYQETQYF
TRBJ2-5 | NA | TRBV12-3/TRBV12-4 | 16 | NA | TGTGCCAGCAGTTTTCGTCCGGGAATACTACAAGAGACCCAGTACTTC | CASSFRPGILQETQYF
TRBJ1-1 | TRBD1 | TRBV27 | 16 | NA | TGTGCCAGCCGCCCGGGACAGGGGGCTTCGGGCACTGAAGCTTTCTTT | CASRPGQGASGTEAFF
TRBJ2-3 | NA | TRBV12-3/TRBV12-4 | 13 | few | TGTGCCAGCATTCCTAGTTGGACAGATACGCAGTATTTT | CASIPSWTDTQYF
TRBJ1-2 | NA | TRBV29-1 | 14 | few | TGCAGCGTTGAAGTCGTCGGGGGGGCTTATGGCTACACCTTC | CSVEVVGGAYGYTF
TRBJ2-6 | NA | TRBV29-1 | 18 | NA | TGCAGCGTCAGACCCGACAGAGACCGCCACTCTGGGGCCAACGTCCTGACTTTC | CSVRPDRDRHSGANVLTF
TRBJ2-1 | NA | TRBV29-1 | 17 | NA | TGCAGCGTTGACGGGCTAGCCCAGCTAAGCTCCTACAATGAGCAGTTCTTC | CSVDGLAQLSSYNEQFF
TRBJ2-7 | TRBD2 | TRBV20-1 | 15 | few | TGCAGTGCTCCGAATTTAGCGGGAGGAGGCTACGAGCAGTACTTC | CSAPNLAGGGYEQYF
TRBJ2-1 | NA | TRBV7-9 | 15 | few | TGTGCCAGCAGCTTGATCGGGAAGGTCTACAATGAGCAGTTCTTC | CASSLIGKVYNEQFF
TRBJ2-2 | NA | TRBV12-3/TRBV12-4 | 14 | few | TGTGCCAGCAGTTCTCTAGGGAACACCGGGGAGCTGTTTTTT | CASSSLGNTGELFF
TRBJ1-5 | TRBD1 | TRBV12-3/TRBV12-4 | 15 | NA | TGTGCCAGCAGTTTTAGGACAGGATCGGGACAGCCCCAGCATTTT | CASSFRTGSGQPQHF
TRBJ1-1 | NA | TRBV19 | 11 | once | TGTGCCAGTAATAAGAACACTGAAGCTTTCTTT | CASNKNTEAFF
TRBJ2-7 | NA | TRBV20-1 | 12 | NA | TGCAGTGCTAGATTTAGCTCCTACGAGCAGTACTTC | CSARFSSYEQYF